The 20 T cell receptor beta chains below all came from one sample that was sequenced in a study of OX40 agonist ivuxolimab in advanced cancers. Receptor amplification or capture employed the immunoSEQ multiplex PCR assay. TCRdb obtained this table from immuneACCESS and retained in-frame rearrangements with V and J assigned. These tables miss some clones; where compared with another copy, unresolved V genes account for less than half of the shortfall, and the remainder is unexplained. Across this sample there are 95,000 to 150,000 clones, with 90% to 95% seen only once. The leading ten clones occupy approximately 0.15% of the sample. The sequencing here drew on CD4+ or CD8+ T cells sorted from blood, taken in a trial of the OX40 agonist ivuxolimab. The receptor set was obtained from an adult with an advanced solid tumor such as melanoma, head and neck, liver or kidney cancer.

The V and J genes are TRBV5-1 and TRBJ1-4; a possible D gene is TRBD1 (6 bases). The germline V gene encodes CDR1 SGHRS and CDR2 YFSETQ. Trimming stripped 0 bases from V and 6 bases from J, with 15 bases between. This CDR3 comprises 16 residues. As DNA, the CDR3 is TGCGCCAGCAGCTTGGGGGGACATCCTAAAGATGAAAAACTGTTTTTT. It codes for CASSLGGHPKDEKLFF. Complete variable domain (other parts from reference TRBV5-1 and TRBJ1-4): KAGVTQTPRYLIKTRGQQVTLSCSPISGHRSVSWYQQTPGQGLQFLFEYFSETQRNKGNFPGRFSGRQFSNSRSEMNVSTLELGDSALYLCASSLGGHPKDEKLFFGSGTQLSVL.

CDR3 DNA sequence: TGTGCCAGCAGCTCGGGACGGCTGGCCTACGAGCAGTACTTC. Translating it yields CASSSGRLAYEQYF. The rearrangement joins TRBV7-2 to TRBJ2-7; tentatively, D is TRBD1 or TRBD2 (5 bases each). The CDR3 sequence is 14 residues long. The V and J ends lost 4 bases and 2 bases respectively, with 12 bases between them. Germline loops: CDR1 SGHTA, CDR2 FQGNSA.

The rearrangement joins TRBV6-5 to TRBJ1-2; no clear D. This CDR3 is built from 13 residues. V lost 3 bases, J lost 2 bases, and 7 bases lay in between. The germline gives CDR1 MNHEY, CDR2 SVGAGI. Written as DNA, the CDR3 is TGTGCCAGCAGTTATGGCGTCAACTATGGCTACACCTTC. It specifies CASSYGVNYGYTF.

The chain carries TRBV11-3 and TRBJ2-1; 8 bases map to TRBD2. The CDR3 contains 15 residues. CDR1 and CDR2 from the germline V gene are SGHNT and YENEEA. Losses at the gene ends were 2 bases for V and 10 bases for J; bases not matched to a gene: 10. CDR3 protein: CASSLNSGTPSEQFF. The CDR3 nucleotides are TGTGCCAGCAGCTTAAATAGCGGGACCCCCTCGGAGCAGTTCTTC.

The chain recombines TRBV5-1 with TRBJ2-1; 7 nucleotides line up with TRBD2. Per germline, CDR1 SGHRS and CDR2 YFSETQ. Trimming removed 0 bases from V and 1 base from J; junction bases left unmatched: 1. The length of the CDR3 is 15 residues. CDR3 DNA sequence: TGCGCCAGCAGCTTGGTGGGGGGGTCCTACAATGAGCAGTTCTTC. Translated, it gives CASSLVGGSYNEQFF.

V is TRBV28 and J is TRBJ2-1; 8 positions agree with TRBD2. Per germline, CDR1 MDHEN and CDR2 SYDVKM. The CDR3 totals 15 residues. J lost 7 bases, V lost 8 bases, and 13 bases had no gene match. CDR3 sequence (DNA): TGTGCCAGCGTCGGTCGACTAGCGAATTGGAATGAGCAGTTCTTC. Protein sequence: CASVGRLANWNEQFF.

The V and J genes are TRBV28 and TRBJ1-3, with a possible D match to TRBD1 (6 bases). The V end lost 5 bases, the J end lost 4 bases, and 15 bases lay between the germline ends. The CDR3 consists of 15 residues. Germline CDR1 reads MDHEN; CDR2 reads SYDVKM. CDR3 bases: TGTGCCAGCAGTCTACCGGGGGGCGCCGGAAACACCATATATTTT. It codes for CASSLPGGAGNTIYF.

The chain carries TRBV6-5 and TRBJ2-7, with D perhaps matching TRBD1 (6 bases). Trimming left V 0 bases short and J 3 bases short, with 9 bases between. The CDR3 is made up of 14 amino acids. The germline V gene encodes CDR1 MNHEY and CDR2 SVGAGI. The CDR3 DNA is TGTGCCAGCAGTTACTCCAGGGGAATCTACGAGCAGTACTTC. Amino acid sequence: CASSYSRGIYEQYF.

The V call is TRBV7-2, the J call TRBJ1-2, with D possibly TRBD1 on 5 matching bases. Germline loops: CDR1 SGHTA, CDR2 FQGNSA. V was shortened by 4 bases and J by 4 bases, with 13 bases between the two germline ends. The CDR3 is 14 amino acids. CDR3 DNA sequence: TGTGCCAGCAGCTCTAGTGGGGGGGGCTATGGCTACACCTTC. Translating it yields CASSSSGGGYGYTF.

CDR3 DNA sequence: TGCGCCAGCAGCTTGTACGACTCCGTTCGAGATACGCAGTATTTT. Encoded protein: CASSLYDSVRDTQYF. This chain joins TRBV5-1 and TRBJ2-3; no clear D. Trimming shortened V by 1 base and J by 5 bases, and 14 bases separated the two germline ends. This CDR3 has 15 amino acids. Germline CDR1 and CDR2: SGHRS and YFSETQ.

This chain uses TRBV5-1 with TRBJ2-2, with D possibly TRBD1 on 6 matching bases. The CDR3 runs 15 residues. CDR1 and CDR2 from the germline V gene are SGHRS and YFSETQ. V lost 4 bases and J lost 4, with 14 bases in between. As DNA, the CDR3 is TGCGCCAGCAGCCCTGGGGCAGGGGCCACCGGGGAGCTGTTTTTT. Translating gives CASSPGAGATGELFF.

The V and J genes are TRBV4-1 and TRBJ1-6; D might be TRBD1 (5 bases). V was pared by 2 bases and J by 8 bases, with 16 bases between. CDR3 length: 16 amino acids. Germline V lookup: CDR1 MGHRA, CDR2 YSYEKL. In nucleotides, the CDR3 is TGCGCCAGCAGCCAAATTCGGTCCCTGGGGGATTCACCCCTCCACTTT. Amino acids: CASSQIRSLGDSPLHF.

This sequence joins TRBV28 and TRBJ1-3; a weak D match, TRBD1 (6 bases). V was shortened by 3 bases and J by 0 bases, with 9 bases between the two germline ends. The CDR3 runs to 15 residues. The V gene's germline CDR1 is MDHEN and CDR2 SYDVKM. CDR3 amino acids: CASSFRGGSGNTIYF. DNA for the CDR3: TGTGCCAGCAGTTTCAGGGGAGGCTCTGGAAACACCATATATTTT.

The chain joins TRBV2 to TRBJ1-2, with D uncertain. Trimming shortened V by 4 bases and J by 6 bases, and 3 bases separated the two germline ends. The germline V gene encodes CDR1 SNHLY and CDR2 FYNNEI. The CDR3 loop spans 10 amino acids. The CDR3: CASSVDGYTF. The CDR3 DNA sequence: TGTGCCAGCAGTGTCGATGGCTACACCTTC.

The chain couples TRBV14 to TRBJ2-5, with 7 bases that match TRBD1. The germline gives CDR1 SGHDN, CDR2 FVKESK. V was clipped by 5 bases and J by 1 base; unmatched bases: 4. The CDR3 contains 14 residues. CDR3 sequence: CASSLDRVQETQYF. CDR3 sequence (DNA): TGTGCCAGCAGCTTAGACAGGGTCCAAGAGACCCAGTACTTC.

The rearrangement links TRBV30 to TRBJ2-5; TRBD2 aligns across 7 bases. This CDR3 comprises 13 residues. Germline CDR1 and CDR2: GTSNPN and SVGIG (reference sequence). The J segment lost 7 bases and the V segment lost 2 bases, leaving 7 bases of the junction unmatched. The CDR3 protein is CAWSFPPGGTQYF. CDR3 DNA: TGTGCCTGGAGTTTTCCACCGGGGGGGACCCAGTACTTC.

The J gene is TRBJ2-2, the V gene TRBV6-6, with 14 bases aligning to TRBD2. Trimming removed 6 bases from V and 5 bases from J; junction bases left unmatched: 2. The CDR3 has 15 residues. CDR1 and CDR2 (germline): MNHNY, SVGAGI (reference sequence). As DNA, the CDR3 is TGTGCCAGCAGAGGGACTAGCGGGAGAACCGGGGAGCTGTTTTTT. It translates to CASRGTSGRTGELFF.

The rearrangement links TRBV7-7 to TRBJ2-1; D unclear. From germline, CDR1 is SSHAT and CDR2 FNYEAQ (reference sequence). The V end was cut by 0 bases, the J end by 0 bases, with 9 bases between. There are 16 residues in the CDR3. CDR3 sequence: CASSLAATSSYNEQFF. CDR3 DNA: TGTGCCAGCAGCTTAGCGGCCACGAGCTCCTACAATGAGCAGTTCTTC. Full variable domain (missing parts from reference TRBV7-7 and TRBJ2-1): GAGVSQSPRYKVTKRGQDVTLRCDPISSHATLYWYQQALGQGPEFLTYFNYEAQPDKSGLPSDRFSAERPEGSISTLTIQRTEQRDSAMYRCASSLAATSSYNEQFFGPGTRLTVL.

This chain links TRBV5-1 with TRBJ2-5; TRBD1 matches 7 bases. Germline CDR1 and CDR2: SGHRS and YFSETQ. The CDR3 extends over 16 amino acids. The V segment lost 4 bases and the J segment 3 bases; nucleotides outside the gene matches: 12. The CDR3 spells CASSPRDRTSKETQYF. As DNA, the CDR3 is TGCGCCAGCAGCCCCCGGGACAGAACCTCAAAAGAGACCCAGTACTTC.

The genes are TRBV10-1 and TRBJ2-7; 7 nucleotides agree with TRBD1. Germline CDR1 reads WNHNN; CDR2 reads SYGVQD (reference sequence). The CDR3 has 12 amino acids. V shed 2 bases, J shed 9 bases, and the junction held 4 bases outside the gene matches. CDR3 nucleotide sequence: TGCGCCAGCAGTGAGGACAGACAGGGGCAGTACTTC. This gives the protein CASSEDRQGQYF.